This TCR beta chain comes out of a study of vaccination and CD4 T cells after COVID-19 (dated by TCRdb to 2021 to 2024). For context, the study as a whole: Convalescent patients had a positive SARS-CoV-2 result on nasal swab PCR, and of these patients, several had mild disease and one had severe disease. Two doses of either the Pfizer-BioNTech BNT162b2 vaccine (n=8) or the Moderna mRNA-1273 vaccine (n=2) were administered to participants. Overlapping spike peptide pools from SARS-CoV-2 and from the common cold coronaviruses HCoV-NL63, HCoV-OC43 and HCoV-229E were used as culture stimuli. The spike-specific CD4+ TCR repertoire was compared before and after mRNA vaccination in approximately ten COVID-19 convalescent patients and several infection-naive healthy vaccine recipients. For a few convalescent patients, samples were collected at an early post-vaccination timepoint (day 14) as well as at a late post-vaccination timepoint (days 161 to 241). In control cultures, a CEFX viral epitope pool was used as positive control, an HIV-1 Nef peptide pool was used as negative control, or no peptide was added. Post-vaccine blood samples were obtained a median of about 70 days after the second vaccine dose, with a range of roughly 13 to 250 days. Post-COVID blood samples were collected from convalescent patients a median of roughly 100 days after diagnosis, with a range of about 30 to 170 days. Six males and four females were included in the convalescent cohort, with two Hispanic individuals, seven Caucasians, two Asians and one multiracial person represented.

What the work shows at the level of the full study, not this receptor alone: Nearly all vaccine-specific clones in convalescent patients (304 of 307) were mono-reactive for SARS-CoV-2 spike rather than cross-reactive with common cold coronaviruses. Among convalescent patients, a median about 86% of the SARS-CoV-2-reactive clones seen after vaccination appeared only after vaccination, which suggests priming specific to the vaccine. The median count of SARS-CoV-2-reactive clonotypes went up from around 23 after infection to 38 after vaccination, although the change was not significant. Relatively few convalescent patients were included in the study, and early timepoints after natural infection were not analyzed.

A word on this clonotype: No antigen is known for it. No per-base quality is available; no much larger clone lies one base away.

Library preparation was by PCR. DNA from cultured CD4+ T cells underwent TCR sequencing with the Oncomine TCR Beta short-read assay at the Johns Hopkins FTIC core. Genomic DNA was extracted from the cultured CD4+ T cells with the QIAamp micro DNA kit. Oncomine TCR Beta libraries made from cultured CD4+ T cells were pooled using unique dual indexes and sequenced on an Illumina iSeq 100. As for the original processing: Non-productive sequences were removed, and CDR3s not starting with C, not ending with F or W, or shorter than 7 amino acids were discarded. The MANAFEST web application was used to identify antigen-specific clonotypes by comparing peptide-stimulated wells against reference wells and other culture wells. For a clone to be called positive, the clone needed an FDR below 0.05, an odds ratio above 5, and a productive frequency above 0.1% in at least two of three replicate wells. A clonotype counted as cross-reactive if it showed significant expansion both in the SARS-CoV-2 spike wells and in at least one common cold coronavirus spike condition. Levenshtein distances (stringdist) and unrooted phylogenetic trees (ape) in R version 3.6.1 were used to assess CDR3 homology. TCRdb took the public reads, trimmed them with fastp at Q25, ran MiXCR for clone calling and kept in-frame beta chains. Every CDR3 protein is listed once, alongside the most common genes and DNA of its rows. These V and J calls derive from TCRdb rather than the authors' analysis. The sample yields approximately 23,000 distinct CDR3 sequences; roughly 40% were counted once. The ten largest clones add up to around 5% of the sample.

Spanning cysteine to phenylalanine, the CDR3 consists of 13 amino acids. Only the CDR3 DNA stays, 39 bases, in frame from base 1. Taken from the germline V gene, the CDR1 and CDR2 loops are MNHNS and SASEGT. V was cut back by 2 bases and J by 3 bases, leaving a gap of 8 bases between them. The time point tag for this specimen amounts to: late sampling 161 to 241 days after vaccination in three convalescent patients. In light of the paper, this sample's treatment or condition label describes: roughly 10-day PBMC culture with coronavirus spike peptide pools or control peptides (ViraFEST assay). The ViraFEST assay, used in the study, expanded antigen-specific T cells with peptide pools and then identified the expanded clonotypes through TCR sequencing. The convalescent patients' positive SARS-CoV-2 PCR tests fell between March and December 2020, which was before the Alpha, Beta and Delta variants emerged in the United States. PBMCs were cultured at about 2 million per well in IMDM supplemented with about 5.5% human AB serum and about 10 IU/ml IL-2, with approximately 11 ug/ml peptide pools added. On days 3 and 7, half of the culture medium was replaced with fresh IL-2-containing medium. CD4+ T cells were isolated after around ten days of culture through negative selection using the EasySep CD4+ T cell isolation kit. PBMCs were separated from whole blood using Ficoll-Paque Plus gradient centrifugation and then either used fresh or cryopreserved at -140C. In general, triplicate wells were set up for every culture condition.

The sample in question was CD4+ T cells from blood, cultured in vitro, obtained about 7 months after SARS-CoV-2 vaccination. The chain uses TRBV6-1 and TRBJ2-7; tentative D gene TRBD1, with 6 bases matching. The receptor was derived from a human donor who had recovered from COVID-19. For the CDR3, the sequence is CASSEQGFYEQYF. The nucleotide sequence reads TGTGCCAGCAGTGAACAGGGGTTCTACGAGCAGTACTTC.